Shown below are 19 T cell receptor beta chains from a single sample sequenced in a study of T cell responses to AZD1222 COVID-19 vaccine. Produced via immunoSEQ multiplex PCR; TCRdb's table is partial and in-frame only. The sample lists about 180,000 clones; around 94% were seen once. Sequencing used peripheral blood, obtained 28 days after the second AZD1222 dose. The source is an adult who received the AZD1222 COVID-19 vaccine.

This clone has only one observation. The gene calls are TRBV3-1 (or the pseudogene TRBV3-2) and TRBJ1-1, with unresolved D. V dropped 4 bases and J dropped 0 bases, with 15 bases sitting between them. There are 16 residues in the CDR3. Germline lookup yields CDR1 LGHDT and CDR2 YNNKEL (reference sequence). The CDR3 coding sequence is TGTGCCAGCAGCCCCCTCGGGAGGAACATGAACACTGAAGCTTTCTTT. Amino acids: CASSPLGRNMNTEAFF.

The gene calls are TRBV4-3 and TRBJ1-2; D perhaps matches TRBD1 (6 bases). CDR1 and CDR2 from the germline V gene are LGHNA and YSLEER. The CDR3 covers 17 residues. V was shortened by 0 bases and J by 8 bases, with 22 bases between the two germline ends. CDR3 DNA: TGCGCCAGCAGCCAAGAGGCGCCCACAGGGAAGGTAAACGGCTACACCTTC. Protein sequence: CASSQEAPTGKVNGYTF.

V usage is TRBV27 and J usage is TRBJ2-7; tentative D call: TRBD1 (6 bases). V lost 6 bases and J lost 7, with 16 bases in between. Germline V gives CDR1 MNHEY, CDR2 SMNVEV (reference sequence). The CDR3 totals 13 residues. As DNA, the CDR3 is TGTGCCAGCAGACGAACAGGGTCCGTGGAGCAGTACTTC. This sequence encodes CASRRTGSVEQYF.

This chain joins TRBV28 and TRBJ1-1; TRBD1 agrees at 9 bases. The CDR3 is 17 residues long. Germline CDR1 MDHEN, CDR2 SYDVKM. V shed 7 bases and J 4 bases; nucleotides not matched to a gene: 16. In DNA, the CDR3 is TGTGCCAGCATTCTCGGACAGGGGCTGTTTTCGGGCACTGAAGCTTTCTTT. Translation: CASILGQGLFSGTEAFF.

The genes are TRBV4-3 and TRBJ1-5; D not certain. Trimming took off 3 bases at V and 3 bases at J, with 9 bases between the two ends. CDR3 length equals 14 residues. Germline CDR1 reads LGHNA; CDR2 reads YSLEER. CDR3 in DNA: TGCGCCAGCAGCCAGCACCCAACCAATCAGCCCCAGCATTTT. This gives the protein CASSQHPTNQPQHF.

This chain links TRBV9 with TRBJ1-1; D might be TRBD1 (5 bases). Germline loops: CDR1 SGDLS, CDR2 YYNGEE. Trimming cost V 4 bases and J 0 bases, with 16 bases left between them. The length of the CDR3 is 16 residues. The CDR3 sequence: CASSPRGSNVNTEAFF. The CDR3 nucleotides are TGTGCCAGCAGCCCGCGGGGCAGTAATGTGAACACTGAAGCTTTCTTT.

This clone has a single count. The chain is built from TRBV19 and TRBJ1-5, with 8 bases that match TRBD1. The trim removed 6 bases at V and 3 bases at J, leaving 4 bases unmatched. The CDR3 has 14 amino acids. CDR1 is LNHDA and CDR2 is SQIVND in the germline V gene (reference sequence). The CDR3 is CASRSTGANQPQHF. For the CDR3, the DNA is TGTGCCAGTAGGTCGACAGGGGCCAATCAGCCCCAGCATTTT.

The chain couples TRBV7-9 to TRBJ2-7; the D is unclear. V lost 1 base and J 6 bases, leaving 4 bases between the germline ends. The germline V gene has CDR1 SEHNR and CDR2 FQNEAQ (reference sequence). The CDR3 has 11 amino acids. CDR3 region: CASSLGVEQYF. The DNA for the CDR3 is TGTGCCAGCAGCTTAGGAGTCGAGCAGTACTTC.

This rearrangement joins TRBV27 to TRBJ1-5, with a tentative D call TRBD1 (6 bases). Per the germline V gene, CDR1 is MNHEY and CDR2 is SMNVEV (reference sequence). Trimming left V 6 bases short and J 6 bases short, with 18 bases between. CDR3 length equals 15 residues. The CDR3 loop reads CASSFLAGESQPQHF. As DNA, the CDR3 is TGTGCCAGCAGCTTCCTTGCAGGGGAGAGTCAGCCCCAGCATTTT.

J is TRBJ1-5 and V is TRBV2; D possibly corresponds to TRBD1 (6 bases). CDR1 and CDR2 (germline): SNHLY, FYNNEI. CDR3 length: 14 amino acids. Trimming cost V 3 bases and J 7 bases, with 13 bases left between them. The CDR3 spells CASSEQGLRQPQHF. In DNA form, the CDR3 reads TGTGCCAGCAGTGAGCAGGGGCTTCGCCAGCCCCAGCATTTT.

V gene TRBV27 combines with J gene TRBJ1-1; D might be TRBD1 (5 bases). The V gene lost 5 bases and the J gene lost 4 bases, with 11 bases spanning the gap. Germline CDR1 MNHEY, CDR2 SMNVEV (reference sequence). The CDR3 is 13 amino acids. Written as DNA, the CDR3 is TGTGCCAGCAGTACCAGGGTAAGCACTGAAGCTTTCTTT. Amino acids: CASSTRVSTEAFF.

This chain connects TRBV5-6 to TRBJ1-2; 7 bases align to TRBD1. Germline V gene sequence: CDR1 SGHDT, CDR2 YYEEEE. The trim removed 0 bases at V and 0 bases at J, leaving 11 bases unmatched. The CDR3 length is 18 residues. CDR3 region: CASSLGGPGGTANYGYTF. The CDR3 DNA is TGTGCCAGCAGCTTGGGAGGGCCAGGGGGGACAGCTAACTATGGCTACACCTTC.

The gene calls are TRBV19 and TRBJ2-5; tentatively, D is TRBD1 (5 bases). Germline CDR1 is LNHDA and CDR2 is SQIVND (reference sequence). The CDR3 covers 13 residues. Trimming removed 5 bases from V and 3 bases from J, with 10 bases in between. CDR3 region: CASSPSREETQYF. The CDR3 DNA sequence: TGTGCCAGTAGTCCCAGCAGGGAAGAGACCCAGTACTTC.

The chain links TRBV7-6 to TRBJ1-1; D gene unclear. Germline CDR1 reads SGHVS; CDR2 reads FNYEAQ. Trimming removed 5 bases from V and 2 bases from J, with 30 bases in between. CDR3 length equals 20 residues. In DNA form, the CDR3 reads TGTGCCAGCAGCCCAAGAGGATCCGAGACGCCCTTTTCATTTAACACTGAAGCTTTCTTT. Translated, it gives CASSPRGSETPFSFNTEAFF.

The rearrangement joins TRBV6-5 to TRBJ2-1; 9 bases fit TRBD2. The CDR3 extends over 16 amino acids. Germline V gene lookup returns CDR1 MNHEY and CDR2 SVGAGI. V lost 0 bases and J lost 6; bases outside the gene matches: 6. CDR3 loop: CASSYSGGGEFNEQFF. In DNA, the CDR3 is TGTGCCAGCAGTTACTCTGGCGGGGGGGAGTTCAATGAGCAGTTCTTC.

The rearrangement links TRBV7-3 to TRBJ2-2; 8 bases are a match to TRBD2. From germline, CDR1 is SGHTA and CDR2 FQGTGA. The CDR3 covers 14 residues. V trimming: 3 bases; J trimming: 6 bases; junction bases outside the gene matches: 3. The chain's CDR3 is CASSLNGRAGELFF. As DNA, the CDR3 is TGTGCCAGCAGCTTGAACGGGAGGGCCGGGGAGCTGTTTTTT.

This chain connects TRBV27 to TRBJ1-5; D remains ambiguous. The CDR3 runs 13 residues. CDR1 MNHEY and CDR2 SMNVEV come from the germline V gene (reference sequence). Trimming removed 5 bases from V and 4 bases from J, with 9 bases in between. CDR3 region: CASSVRDNQPQHF. DNA of the CDR3: TGTGCCAGCAGTGTGAGGGATAATCAGCCCCAGCATTTT.

V usage is TRBV6-6 and J usage is TRBJ1-4; 9 positions match TRBD1. Trimming took 4 bases from V and 10 from J; bases not matched to a gene: 7. In germline, CDR1 is MNHNY, CDR2 SVGAGI (reference sequence). The CDR3 runs to 14 residues. The CDR3, as DNA: TGTGCCAGCAGTTCCCGGGACAGGGAGAGAAAACTGTTTTTT. Translated, it gives CASSSRDRERKLFF.

The chain has TRBV11-3 and TRBJ1-6; D may be TRBD1 (6 bases). The CDR3 runs to 14 residues. In germline, CDR1 is SGHNT, CDR2 YENEEA. The V end lost 4 bases, the J end lost 5 bases, and 9 bases lay between the germline ends. The CDR3 nucleotides are TGTGCCAGCAGCTCGGACAGTAATAATTCACCCCTCCACTTT. This encodes CASSSDSNNSPLHF.